These T cell receptor beta chains were read from a single sample in a study of blood T cell repertoires in COVID-19. Sequencing used immunoSEQ multiplex PCR; TCRdb keeps in-frame clones, though not all of them. The repertoire consists of around 200,000 clones, with approximately 86% occurring once and the leading ten covering 10%. Material for sequencing was PBMCs or T cells enriched from blood (not recorded which). The source of these receptors is a man aged 18-30 years with acute COVID-19. The CDR3 runs from the conserved cysteine through the conserved F or W. The D gene is left open where the match is weak. The listing skips clone size in some rows; elsewhere it reads once, few, many or a size class.

D gene	V gene	clone size	J gene	CDR3 protein	CDR3 DNA
TRBD1	TRBV28	-	TRBJ2-3	CASSLADRATDTQYF	TGTGCCAGCAGTTTAGCGGACAGGGCCACAGATACGCAGTATTTT
-	TRBV4-1	-	TRBJ2-7	CASSQVVQGHEQYF	TGCGCCAGCAGCCAAGTGGTTCAGGGGCACGAGCAGTACTTC
TRBD1	TRBV23-1	-	TRBJ1-4	CASSHRSPETGGSTNEKLFF	TGCGCCAGCAGTCATCGATCACCCGAGACAGGGGGCTCGACTAATGAAAAACTGTTTTTT
-	TRBV12-3/TRBV12-4	few	TRBJ1-2	CASSPDRNYGYTF	TGTGCCAGCAGCCCGGACAGAAACTATGGCTACACCTTC
-	TRBV7-8	-	TRBJ2-1	CASTARPEVTYNEQFF	TGTGCCAGCACCGCAAGACCGGAGGTCACCTACAATGAGCAGTTCTTC
-	TRBV29-1	-	TRBJ2-4	CSVVRVRLAKNIQYF	TGCAGCGTGGTCCGGGTGAGACTAGCCAAAAACATTCAGTACTTC
-	TRBV7-9	-	TRBJ2-2	CASSLRGSGQGGTGELFF	TGTGCCAGCAGCTTACGGGGGTCTGGCCAGGGAGGCACCGGGGAGCTGTTTTTT
TRBD2	TRBV5-1	-	TRBJ2-7	CASRSSSGRYEQYF	TGCGCCAGCAGGAGCTCTAGCGGGAGATACGAGCAGTACTTC
-	TRBV24-1	-	TRBJ2-1	CATSTGKTISGHVYNEQFF	TGTGCCACGTCGACAGGCAAGACGATTAGCGGGCACGTGTACAATGAGCAGTTCTTC
TRBD1	TRBV7-8	-	TRBJ1-5	CASSSIFDRVKNQPQHF	TGTGCCAGCAGCTCGATCTTCGACAGGGTGAAAAATCAGCCCCAGCATTTT
-	TRBV2	once	TRBJ1-1	CASQKGGRRDTEAFF	TGTGCCAGTCAAAAGGGGGGGCGGAGGGATACTGAAGCTTTCTTT
TRBD1	TRBV27	-	TRBJ1-2	CASKSQDRVTYGYTF	TGTGCCAGCAAATCCCAGGACAGGGTGACCTATGGCTACACCTTC